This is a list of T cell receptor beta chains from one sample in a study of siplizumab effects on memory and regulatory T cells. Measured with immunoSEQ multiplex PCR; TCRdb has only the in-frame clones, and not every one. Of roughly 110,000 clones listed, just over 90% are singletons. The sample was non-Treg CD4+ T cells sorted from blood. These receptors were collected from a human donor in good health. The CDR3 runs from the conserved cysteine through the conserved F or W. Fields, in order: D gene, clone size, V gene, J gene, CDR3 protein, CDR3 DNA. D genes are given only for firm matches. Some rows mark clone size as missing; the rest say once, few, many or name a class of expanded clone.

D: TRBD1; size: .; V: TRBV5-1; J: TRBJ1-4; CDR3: CASSPKQGRGEKLFF; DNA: TGCGCCAGCAGCCCTAAACAGGGGAGAGGCGAAAAACTGTTTTTT
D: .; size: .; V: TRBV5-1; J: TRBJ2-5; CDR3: CASRRGGRETQYF; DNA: TGCGCCAGCAGGAGAGGAGGGAGGGAGACCCAGTACTTC
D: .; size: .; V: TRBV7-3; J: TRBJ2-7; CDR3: CASSLERVSYEQYF; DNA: TGTGCCAGCAGCTTAGAGAGGGTCTCCTACGAGCAGTACTTC
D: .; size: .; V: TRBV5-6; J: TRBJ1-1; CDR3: CASSFRDGTEAFF; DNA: TGTGCCAGCAGCTTCCGGGATGGCACTGAAGCTTTCTTT
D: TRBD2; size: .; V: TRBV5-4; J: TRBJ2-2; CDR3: CASSPGTSENTGELFF; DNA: TGTGCCAGCAGCCCCGGGACTAGCGAGAACACCGGGGAGCTGTTTTTT
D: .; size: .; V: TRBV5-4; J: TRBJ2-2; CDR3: CASSLELALTGELFF; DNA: TGTGCCAGCAGCTTGGAACTAGCCCTCACCGGGGAGCTGTTTTTT
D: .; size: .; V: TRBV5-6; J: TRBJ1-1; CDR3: CASSWWENTEAFF; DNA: TGTGCCAGCAGCTGGTGGGAAAACACTGAAGCTTTCTTT
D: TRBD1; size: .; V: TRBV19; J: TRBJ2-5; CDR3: CASSQDRGKETQYF; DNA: TGTGCCAGTAGTCAGGACAGGGGAAAAGAGACCCAGTACTTC
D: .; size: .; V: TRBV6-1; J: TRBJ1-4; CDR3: CASSERRERANEKLFF; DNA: TGTGCCAGCAGTGAGCGCAGGGAGAGGGCTAATGAAAAACTGTTTTTT
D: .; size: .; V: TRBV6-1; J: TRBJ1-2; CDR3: CASRTVSHRDGYTF; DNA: TGTGCCAGCAGGACAGTCTCACATCGGGATGGCTACACCTTC
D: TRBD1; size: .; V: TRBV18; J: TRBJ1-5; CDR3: CASSPSLDRGDQPQHF; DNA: TGTGCCAGCTCACCTTCTTTGGACAGGGGCGACCAGCCCCAGCATTTT
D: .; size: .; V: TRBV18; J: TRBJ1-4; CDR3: CASSGGRGEKLFF; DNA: TGTGCCAGCTCAGGCGGGCGGGGTGAAAAACTGTTTTTT
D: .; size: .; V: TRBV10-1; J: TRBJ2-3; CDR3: CAPPGKSTDTQYF; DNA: TGCGCCCCTCCGGGGAAGAGCACAGATACGCAGTATTTT
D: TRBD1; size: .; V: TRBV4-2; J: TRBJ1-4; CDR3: CASSQPDRGSEKLFF; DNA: TGTGCCAGCAGCCAGCCGGACAGGGGATCTGAAAAACTGTTTTTT
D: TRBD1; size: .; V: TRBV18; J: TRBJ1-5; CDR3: CASSPTGDNQPQHF; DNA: TGTGCCAGCTCCCCCACAGGGGACAATCAGCCCCAGCATTTT
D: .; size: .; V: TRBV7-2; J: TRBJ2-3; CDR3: CASSFFGAWTDTQYF; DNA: TGTGCCAGCAGCTTTTTTGGGGCTTGGACAGATACGCAGTATTTT
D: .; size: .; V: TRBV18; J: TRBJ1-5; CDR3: CASSEYSNQPQHF; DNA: TGTGCCAGCTCAGAGTATAGCAATCAGCCCCAGCATTTT
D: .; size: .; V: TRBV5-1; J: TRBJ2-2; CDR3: CASSSPRSSNTGELFF; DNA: TGCGCCAGCAGCTCCCCCCGGAGTTCGAACACCGGGGAGCTGTTTTTT
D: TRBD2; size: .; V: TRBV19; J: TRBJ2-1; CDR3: CASSIGGLASYNEQFF; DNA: TGTGCCAGTAGTATTGGGGGACTAGCGTCCTACAATGAGCAGTTCTTC
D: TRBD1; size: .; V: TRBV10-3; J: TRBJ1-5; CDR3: CAISDFWGGQADNQPQHF; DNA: TGTGCCATCAGTGATTTCTGGGGGGGACAGGCCGACAATCAGCCCCAGCATTTT
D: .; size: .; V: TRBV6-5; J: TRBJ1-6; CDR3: CASSYSDPGTGSPLHF; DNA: TGTGCCAGCAGTTACTCGGACCCGGGTACGGGTTCACCCCTCCACTTT
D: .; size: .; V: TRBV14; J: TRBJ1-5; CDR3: CATPTVGRYSNQPQHF; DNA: TGTGCCACCCCGACGGTCGGTCGGTATAGCAATCAGCCCCAGCATTTT
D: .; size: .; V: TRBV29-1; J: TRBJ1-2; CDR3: CSVLSPGDGYTF; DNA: TGCAGCGTTCTCTCGCCAGGGGATGGCTACACCTTC
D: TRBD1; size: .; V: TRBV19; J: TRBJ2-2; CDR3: CASRGVTGAPKNTGELFF; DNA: TGTGCCAGTAGGGGAGTGACAGGGGCCCCAAAAAACACCGGGGAGCTGTTTTTT
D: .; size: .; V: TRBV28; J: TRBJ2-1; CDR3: CASTKSLVGVFF; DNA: TGTGCCAGCACAAAGAGTCTAGTGGGGGTGTTCTTC
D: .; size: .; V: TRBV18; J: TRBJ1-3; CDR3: CASSEGRSGNTIYF; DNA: TGTGCCAGCTCTGAGGGCCGCTCTGGAAACACCATATATTTT
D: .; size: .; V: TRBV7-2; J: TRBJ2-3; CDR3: CASSLVVTDTQYF; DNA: TGTGCCAGCAGCTTGGTAGTCACAGATACGCAGTATTTT
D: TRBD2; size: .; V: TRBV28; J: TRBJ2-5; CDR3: CASSFYLGREQYF; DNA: TGTGCCAGCAGTTTCTATCTCGGGAGGGAGCAGTACTTC
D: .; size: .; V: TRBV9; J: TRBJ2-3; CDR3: CASSVDPLLYTDTQYF; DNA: TGTGCCAGCAGCGTAGACCCCCTCCTATATACAGATACGCAGTATTTT
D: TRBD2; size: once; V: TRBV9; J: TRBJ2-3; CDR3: CASSERGATDTQYF; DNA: TGTGCCAGCAGTGAGCGGGGGGCCACAGATACGCAGTATTTT
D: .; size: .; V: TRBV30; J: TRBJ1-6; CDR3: CAWNVQAGWNNSPLHF; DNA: TGTGCCTGGAATGTCCAGGCAGGGTGGAATAATTCACCCCTCCACTTT
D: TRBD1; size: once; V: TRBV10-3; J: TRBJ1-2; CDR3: CAISEDARGLDGYTF; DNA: TGTGCCATCAGTGAGGACGCCAGGGGGTTGGATGGCTACACCTTC
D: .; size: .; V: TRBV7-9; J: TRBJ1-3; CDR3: CASSYGLDTSSGNTIYF; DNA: TGTGCCAGCAGTTACGGACTAGACACGAGCTCTGGAAACACCATATATTTT
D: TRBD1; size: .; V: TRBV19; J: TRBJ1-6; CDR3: CASSPLDRDNSPLHF; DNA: TGTGCCAGTAGTCCCCTCGACAGGGATAATTCACCCCTCCACTTT
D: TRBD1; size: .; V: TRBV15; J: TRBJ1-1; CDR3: CATSTRQGGNTEAFF; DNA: TGTGCCACCAGCACAAGACAGGGAGGGAACACTGAAGCTTTCTTT
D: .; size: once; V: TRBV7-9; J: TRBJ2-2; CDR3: CASSLGLNTGELFF; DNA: TGTGCCAGCAGCTTAGGACTTAACACCGGGGAGCTGTTTTTT
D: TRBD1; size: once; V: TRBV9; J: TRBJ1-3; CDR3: CASSAGQGLNTIYF; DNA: TGTGCCAGCAGCGCCGGACAGGGCCTAAACACCATATATTTT
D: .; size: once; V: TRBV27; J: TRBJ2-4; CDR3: CASSPRRGNIQYF; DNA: TGTGCCAGCAGTCCCCGTCGGGGCAACATTCAGTACTTC
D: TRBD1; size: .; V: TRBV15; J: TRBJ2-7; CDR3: CATSRDRGQGAFYEQYF; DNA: TGTGCCACCAGCAGAGATCGAGGGCAGGGGGCATTCTACGAGCAGTACTTC
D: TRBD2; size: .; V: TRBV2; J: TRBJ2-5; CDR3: CAGRTSERGGGETQYF; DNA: TGTGCCGGCAGGACCTCGGAGCGGGGGGGCGGAGAGACCCAGTACTTC
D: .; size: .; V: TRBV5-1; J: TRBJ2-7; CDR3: CASSLREGASYEQYF; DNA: TGCGCCAGCAGCTTGCGTGAAGGGGCCTCCTACGAGCAGTACTTC
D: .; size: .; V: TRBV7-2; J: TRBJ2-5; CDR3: CASSPRGDGETQYF; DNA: TGTGCCAGCAGCCCCCGTGGGGACGGGGAGACCCAGTACTTC
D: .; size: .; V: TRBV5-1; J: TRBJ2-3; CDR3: CASSLNLFRDANQHTQYF; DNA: TGCGCCAGCAGCTTGAACCTCTTCCGGGACGCCAACCAGCATACGCAGTATTTT
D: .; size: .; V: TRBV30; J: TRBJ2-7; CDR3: CAWSRAYEQYF; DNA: TGTGCCTGGAGTCGGGCCTACGAGCAGTACTTC
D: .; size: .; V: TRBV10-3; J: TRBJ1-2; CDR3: CAIRAGRDLGYTF; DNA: TGTGCCATCCGAGCGGGCAGGGATCTAGGCTACACCTTC
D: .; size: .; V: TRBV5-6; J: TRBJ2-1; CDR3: CASSFLEVPSEQFF; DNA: TGTGCCAGCAGCTTTTTGGAGGTCCCAAGTGAGCAGTTCTTC